This entry concerns a single T cell receptor beta chain. A read error may be the cause here, since a much bigger clone is one base away. The length of the CDR3 is 14 residues. CDR1 and CDR2 (germline): LNHDA, SQIVND (reference sequence). Blocking oligonucleotides added to a second nested PCR suppressed unpaired genes. TCRdb analysed the emulsion pairing reads with MiXCR anew, one entry per CDR3 protein. The sample comprises 300 to 450 distinct CDR3 sequences, about 51% of which are singletons, and about 94% rests with the top ten. The expanded emulsion RT-PCR method captured paired alpha and beta chains from CD8+ T cells. This sample is part of a study of T cell repertoires in breast cancer.

The source is a pool of human donors with breast cancer or a healthy control (not recorded which). The chain is built from TRBV19 and TRBJ2-3, with no clear D. The sequencing input was CD8+ T cells. In DNA form, the CDR3 reads TGTGCCAGTAGTATAGTATACAGCATAGATACGCAGTATTTT. Its protein product is CASSIVYSIDTQYF.